The next 10 T cell receptor beta chains were all read from a single sample in a study of blood T cell repertoires in COVID-19. Clones were sequenced by immunoSEQ multiplex PCR, and TCRdb holds only the in-frame ones, with some missing. The table has roughly 21,000 clones, roughly 91% seen once; the top ten hold approximately 20%. Sequences were obtained from peripheral blood. These receptors were collected from a man aged 65 to 85 with active COVID-19.

The genes are TRBV13 and TRBJ1-2; 7 bases are shared with TRBD1. Germline V gene data show CDR1 as PRHDT and CDR2 as FYEKMQ (reference sequence). V gave up 2 bases and J gave up 3 bases; unmatched junction bases: 12. This CDR3 region has 17 residues. The CDR3 loop reads CASSLWTGRVQDYGYTF. The CDR3 nucleotides are TGTGCCAGCAGCTTATGGACAGGCCGGGTACAGGACTATGGCTACACCTTC.

V and J are TRBV3-1 (or the pseudogene TRBV3-2) and TRBJ2-1; 11 bases agree with TRBD1. This CDR3 is built from 17 residues. Germline V CDR1 and CDR2: LGHDT, YNNKEL (reference sequence). After removal of 4 bases from V and 0 bases from J, the junction contained 5 bases not matched to a gene. For the CDR3, the DNA is TGTGCCAGCAGCCGGACAGGGGGCTTAAGCTCCTACAATGAGCAGTTCTTC. This gives the protein CASSRTGGLSSYNEQFF.

The gene calls are TRBV29-1 and TRBJ2-1, with D unresolved. Trimming left V 0 bases short and J 0 bases short, with 12 bases between. In germline, CDR1 is SQVTM, CDR2 ANQGSEA. CDR3 length: 16 residues. Here the CDR3 reads CSVEDLRFRSYNEQFF. CDR3 sequence (DNA): TGCAGCGTTGAAGATCTTCGGTTTCGCTCCTACAATGAGCAGTTCTTC.

CDR3 sequence: CASSHTGMQETQYF. The DNA of the CDR3 is TGTGCCAGCAGCCATACCGGGATGCAAGAGACCCAGTACTTC. This chain joins TRBV4-2 and TRBJ2-5; tentatively, D is TRBD2 (5 bases). CDR3 size: 14 residues. Germline V gene sequence: CDR1 LGHNA, CDR2 YNFKEQ. The V gene lost 3 bases and the J gene lost 2 bases, with 10 bases spanning the gap.

V and J are TRBV6-5 and TRBJ2-3, with TRBD2 as a possible D gene (7 bases). The germline V and J ends were trimmed by 4 bases and 1 base, with 9 bases remaining between them. Germline assignment: CDR1 MNHEY and CDR2 SVGAGI. The CDR3 length is 14 residues. The CDR3 region is CASSWGGGTDTQYF. DNA of the CDR3: TGTGCCAGCAGTTGGGGGGGCGGCACAGATACGCAGTATTTT.

The V and J genes are TRBV11-1 and TRBJ2-5; tentative D call: TRBD2 (5 bases). This CDR3 spans 15 amino acids. V lost 5 bases and J lost 4, with 17 bases in between. Looked up from germline, CDR1 is SGHAT and CDR2 is FQDESV (reference sequence). The CDR3 DNA sequence: TGTGCCAGCAGCCCCACGTTCGGGGAAAGAGAGACCCAGTACTTC. The encoded protein is CASSPTFGERETQYF.

The rearrangement links TRBV12-3 or TRBV12-4 to TRBJ1-5; TRBD1 is a possible D gene (5 bases). Trimming shortened V by 7 bases and J by 4 bases, and 11 bases separated the two germline ends. The CDR3 extends over 13 amino acids. The DNA of the CDR3 is TGTGCCAGCACCCCAGGGCTAAATCAGCCCCAGCATTTT. Encoded protein: CASTPGLNQPQHF.

V is TRBV18 and J is TRBJ2-5; maybe TRBD1 (6 bases). The CDR3 sequence is 15 residues long. Trimming removed 1 base at V and 1 base at J, with 10 bases between. Germline V gene sequence: CDR1 KGHSH, CDR2 LQKENI. This CDR3 is CASSPLGQSQETQYF. DNA of the CDR3: TGTGCCAGCTCACCACTAGGACAGTCCCAAGAGACCCAGTACTTC.

The chain combines TRBV5-4 with TRBJ2-7; 12 bases fit TRBD2. Germline V gene data show CDR1 as SGHNT and CDR2 as YYREEE (reference sequence). J was trimmed by 2 bases and V by 3 bases; bases with no gene match: 3. This CDR3 has 15 residues. Written as DNA, the CDR3 is TGTGCCAGCAGCTCCGGACTAGCGGGGCCCTACGAGCAGTACTTC. Translation: CASSSGLAGPYEQYF.

This clone showed up just once. The rearrangement joins TRBV25-1 to TRBJ2-1; unclear D gene. This CDR3 spans 16 amino acids. V was pared by 3 bases and J by 2 bases, with 14 bases between. CDR1 MGHDK and CDR2 SYGVNS come from the germline V gene. The CDR3 here is CASSDTFDVTYNEQFF. The DNA of the CDR3 is TGTGCCAGCAGTGATACATTCGATGTAACCTACAATGAGCAGTTCTTC.